This T cell receptor beta chain was sequenced for a study of T cells in Graves' hyperthyroidism and ophthalmopathy. RNA transcripts provided the source from which TCR beta CDR3 regions were amplified. First-round RT-PCR of the TCR CDR3 relied on the HTBI primer set. MiXCR, applied by TCRdb to the multiplex PCR reads, yields one record per CDR3 protein. In the table there are 550,000 to 800,000 distinct CDR3 sequences, around 15% of which are singletons. Stable Graves' hyperthyroidism meant no ophthalmopathy progression within 18 months. Sequencing was carried out using blood. This clonotype was obtained from a man aged 50-59 years with Graves' hyperthyroidism.

CDR3 sequence: CATLYNEKLFF. The CDR3 DNA follows: TGTGCCACCCTTTATAATGAAAAACTGTTTTTT. The rearrangement joins TRBV28 to TRBJ1-4; D is ambiguous. Trimming removed 10 bases at V and 4 bases at J, with 7 bases between. The CDR3 runs 11 residues. Germline V gives CDR1 MDHEN, CDR2 SYDVKM.